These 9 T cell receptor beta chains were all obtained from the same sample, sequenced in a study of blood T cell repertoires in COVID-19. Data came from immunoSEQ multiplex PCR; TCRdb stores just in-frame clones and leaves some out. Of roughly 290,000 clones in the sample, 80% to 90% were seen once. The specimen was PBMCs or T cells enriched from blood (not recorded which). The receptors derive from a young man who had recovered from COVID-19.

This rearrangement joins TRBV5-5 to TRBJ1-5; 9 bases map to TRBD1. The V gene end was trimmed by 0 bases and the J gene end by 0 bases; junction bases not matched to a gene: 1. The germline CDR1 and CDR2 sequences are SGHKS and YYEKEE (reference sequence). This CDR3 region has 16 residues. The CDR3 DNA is TGTGCCAGCAGCTTGGGGACAGGGGTTAGCAATCAGCCCCAGCATTTT. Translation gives CASSLGTGVSNQPQHF.

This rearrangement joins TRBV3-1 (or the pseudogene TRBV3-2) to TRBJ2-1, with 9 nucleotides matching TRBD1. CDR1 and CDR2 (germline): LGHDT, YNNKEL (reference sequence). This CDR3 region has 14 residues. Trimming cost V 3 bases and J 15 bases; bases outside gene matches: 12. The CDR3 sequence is CASSQGTGLRRRFF. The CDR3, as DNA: TGTGCCAGCAGCCAGGGGACAGGGCTCAGAAGGCGGTTCTTC.

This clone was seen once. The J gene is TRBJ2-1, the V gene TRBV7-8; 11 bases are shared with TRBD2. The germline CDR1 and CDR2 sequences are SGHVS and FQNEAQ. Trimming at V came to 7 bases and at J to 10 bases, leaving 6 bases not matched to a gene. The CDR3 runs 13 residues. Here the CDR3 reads CASTLLAGVEQFF. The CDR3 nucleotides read TGTGCCAGCACCCTACTAGCGGGGGTCGAGCAGTTCTTC.

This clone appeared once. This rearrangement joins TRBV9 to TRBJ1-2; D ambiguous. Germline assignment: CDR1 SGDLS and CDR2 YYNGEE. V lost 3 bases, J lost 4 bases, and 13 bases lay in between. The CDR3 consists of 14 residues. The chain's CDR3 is CASSAVSTTYGYTF. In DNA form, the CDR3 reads TGTGCCAGCAGCGCGGTGTCCACCACCTATGGCTACACCTTC.

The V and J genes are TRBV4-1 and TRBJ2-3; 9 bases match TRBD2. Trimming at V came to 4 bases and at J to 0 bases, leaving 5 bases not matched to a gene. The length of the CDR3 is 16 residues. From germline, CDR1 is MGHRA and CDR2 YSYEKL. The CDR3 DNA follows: TGCGCCAGCAGCCTAGAGCGGGGGGTCAGCACAGATACGCAGTATTTT. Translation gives CASSLERGVSTDTQYF.

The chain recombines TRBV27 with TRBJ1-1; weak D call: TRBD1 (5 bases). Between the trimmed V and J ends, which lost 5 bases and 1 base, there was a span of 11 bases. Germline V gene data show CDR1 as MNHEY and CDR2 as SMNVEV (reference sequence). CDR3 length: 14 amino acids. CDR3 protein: CASSRREPNTEAFF. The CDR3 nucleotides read TGTGCCAGCAGTCGCAGGGAACCGAACACTGAAGCTTTCTTT.

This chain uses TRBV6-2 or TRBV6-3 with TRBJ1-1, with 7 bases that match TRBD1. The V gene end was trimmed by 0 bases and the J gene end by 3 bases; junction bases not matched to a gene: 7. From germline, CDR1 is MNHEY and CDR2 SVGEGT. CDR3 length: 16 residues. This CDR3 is CASSYSTGTVDTEAFF. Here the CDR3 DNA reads TGTGCCAGCAGTTACTCGACGGGGACAGTTGACACTGAAGCTTTCTTT.

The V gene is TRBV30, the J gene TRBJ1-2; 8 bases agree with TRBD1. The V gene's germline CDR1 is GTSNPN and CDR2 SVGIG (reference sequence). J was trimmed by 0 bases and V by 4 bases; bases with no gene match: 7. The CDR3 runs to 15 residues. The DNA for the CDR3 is TGTGCCTGGACACTTAGGGACAGGACTAACTATGGCTACACCTTC. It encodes CAWTLRDRTNYGYTF.

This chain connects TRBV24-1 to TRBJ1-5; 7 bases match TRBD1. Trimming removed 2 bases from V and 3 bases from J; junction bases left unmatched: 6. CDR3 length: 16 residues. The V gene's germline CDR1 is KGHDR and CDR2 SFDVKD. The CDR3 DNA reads TGTGCCACCAGTGATTCTCGTAAGGGGGCCAATCAGCCCCAGCATTTT. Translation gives CATSDSRKGANQPQHF.